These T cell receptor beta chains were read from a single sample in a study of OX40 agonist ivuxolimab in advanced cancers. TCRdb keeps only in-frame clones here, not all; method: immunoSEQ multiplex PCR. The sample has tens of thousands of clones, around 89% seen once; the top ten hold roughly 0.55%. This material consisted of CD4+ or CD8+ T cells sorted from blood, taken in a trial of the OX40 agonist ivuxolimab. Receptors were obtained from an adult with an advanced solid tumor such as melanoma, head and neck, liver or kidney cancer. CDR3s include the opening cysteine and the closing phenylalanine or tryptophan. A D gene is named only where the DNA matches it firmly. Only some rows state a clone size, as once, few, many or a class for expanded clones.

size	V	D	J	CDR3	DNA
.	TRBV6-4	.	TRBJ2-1	CASSDHSRNNEQFF	TGTGCCAGCAGTGACCACTCTAGGAACAATGAGCAGTTCTTC
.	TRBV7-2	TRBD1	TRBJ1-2	CASSYTGQGLYGYTF	TGTGCCAGCAGCTATACGGGACAGGGCTTATATGGCTACACCTTC
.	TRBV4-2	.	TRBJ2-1	CASSQDIWNEQFF	TGTGCCAGCAGCCAAGATATCTGGAATGAGCAGTTCTTC
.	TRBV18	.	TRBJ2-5	CASSPREANQETQYF	TGTGCCAGCTCACCACGGGAGGCAAATCAAGAGACCCAGTACTTC
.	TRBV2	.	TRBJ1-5	CASSETRGGSNQPQHF	TGTGCCAGCAGTGAAACCAGGGGTGGTAGCAATCAGCCCCAGCATTTT
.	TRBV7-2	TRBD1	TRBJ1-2	CASSLGGTGRNYGYTF	TGTGCCAGCAGCTTAGGTGGGACAGGGAGAAACTATGGCTACACCTTC
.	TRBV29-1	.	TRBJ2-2	CSAPTMGGEGAGELFF	TGCAGCGCCCCCACCATGGGCGGGGAAGGGGCCGGGGAGCTGTTTTTT
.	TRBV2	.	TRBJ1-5	CASSTGFGNQPQHF	TGTGCCAGTAGTACAGGGTTCGGTAATCAGCCCCAGCATTTT
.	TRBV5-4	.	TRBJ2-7	CASSAWTPPREQYF	TGTGCCAGCAGCGCGTGGACCCCCCCAAGAGAGCAGTACTTC
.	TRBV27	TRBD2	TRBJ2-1	CASSAPLWGGGGNEQFF	TGTGCCAGCAGTGCCCCTCTATGGGGGGGCGGGGGGAATGAGCAGTTCTTC
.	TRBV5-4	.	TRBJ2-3	CASSEKSGTGTDTQYF	TGTGCCAGCAGCGAGAAATCCGGGACGGGCACAGATACGCAGTATTTT
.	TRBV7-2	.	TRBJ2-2	CASKKLRGTGELFF	TGTGCCAGCAAAAAACTTCGGGGCACCGGGGAGCTGTTTTTT
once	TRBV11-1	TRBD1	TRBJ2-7	CASSHQPGTGGYEQYF	TGTGCCAGCAGCCACCAACCCGGGACAGGGGGCTACGAGCAGTACTTC
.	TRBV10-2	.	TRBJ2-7	CANSRQVSSYEQYF	TGCGCCAACAGTCGACAGGTTAGCTCCTACGAGCAGTACTTC
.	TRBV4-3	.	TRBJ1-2	CASSQDERGADGYTF	TGCGCCAGCAGCCAAGATGAAAGGGGCGCGGATGGCTACACCTTC
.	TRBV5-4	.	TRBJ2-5	CASSLRTVQETQYF	TGTGCCAGCAGCTTGCGAACAGTCCAAGAGACCCAGTACTTC
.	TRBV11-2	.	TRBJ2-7	CASSLDRVYEQYF	TGTGCCAGCAGCTTAGACAGGGTTTACGAGCAGTACTTC
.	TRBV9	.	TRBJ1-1	CASSVDRYTEAFF	TGTGCCAGCAGCGTAGACAGATACACTGAAGCTTTCTTT
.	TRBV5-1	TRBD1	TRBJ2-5	CASSLGTGDQRKYF	TGCGCCAGCAGCTTGGGGACAGGGGATCAAAGAAAGTACTTC
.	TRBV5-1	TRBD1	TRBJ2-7	CASRLGQGDYEQYF	TGCGCCAGCAGATTGGGACAGGGTGACTACGAGCAGTACTTC
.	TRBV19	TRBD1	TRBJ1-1	CASSISGGTTEAFF	TGTGCCAGTAGTATATCAGGGGGAACCACTGAAGCTTTCTTT
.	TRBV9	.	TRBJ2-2	CASSLRTANTGELFF	TGTGCCAGCAGCCTCCGGACAGCTAACACCGGGGAGCTGTTTTTT
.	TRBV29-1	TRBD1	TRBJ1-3	CSVDVSGTGGAGNTIYF	TGCAGCGTTGACGTATCCGGGACAGGGGGAGCTGGAAACACCATATATTTT
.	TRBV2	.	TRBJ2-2	CASRDGTFAGELFF	TGTGCCAGCAGAGATGGGACCTTTGCCGGGGAGCTGTTTTTT
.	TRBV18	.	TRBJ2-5	CASSPFAGSKETQYF	TGTGCCAGCTCACCCTTCGCCGGGTCAAAAGAGACCCAGTACTTC
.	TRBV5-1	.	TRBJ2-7	CASSLGGGPYEQYF	TGCGCCAGCAGCTTGGGGGGTGGCCCCTACGAGCAGTACTTC
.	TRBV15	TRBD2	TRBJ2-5	CATSREVTSGPQETQYF	TGTGCCACCAGCAGAGAAGTTACTAGCGGTCCACAAGAGACCCAGTACTTC
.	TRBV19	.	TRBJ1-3	CATQAGASGNTIYF	TGTGCCACACAGGCGGGCGCTTCTGGAAACACCATATATTTT
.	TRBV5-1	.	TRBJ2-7	CASSPGTVPSYEQYF	TGCGCCAGCAGCCCGGGGACGGTGCCTTCCTACGAGCAGTACTTC
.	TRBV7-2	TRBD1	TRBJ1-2	CASSRRTGGSEYGYTF	TGTGCCAGCAGCCGTCGGACAGGGGGTTCGGAGTATGGCTACACCTTC
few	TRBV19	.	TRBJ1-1	CASSITRDEAFF	TGTGCCAGTAGTATAACAAGGGATGAGGCTTTCTTT
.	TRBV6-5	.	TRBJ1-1	CASIRTENTEAFF	TGTGCCAGCATTCGGACAGAAAACACTGAAGCTTTCTTT
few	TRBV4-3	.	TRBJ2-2	CASSQGLAGTGELFF	TGCGCCAGCAGCCAAGGTCTGGCAGGAACCGGGGAGCTGTTTTTT
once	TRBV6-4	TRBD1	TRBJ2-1	CASSQTGEDSYNEQFF	TGTGCCAGCAGTCAGACAGGGGAGGACTCCTACAATGAGCAGTTCTTC
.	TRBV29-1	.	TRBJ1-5	CSVATGSSYQPQHF	TGCAGCGTCGCTACAGGGAGCTCCTATCAGCCCCAGCATTTT
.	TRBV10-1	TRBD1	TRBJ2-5	CASSEAGGFGETQYF	TGCGCCAGCAGTGAGGCAGGGGGCTTCGGGGAGACCCAGTACTTC
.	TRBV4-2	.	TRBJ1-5	CASSQDFGTHQPQHF	TGTGCCAGCAGCCAAGATTTCGGGACCCATCAGCCCCAGCATTTT
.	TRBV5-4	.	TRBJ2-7	CASSLELSTPYEQYF	TGTGCCAGCAGCTTGGAATTGTCGACGCCCTACGAGCAGTACTTC
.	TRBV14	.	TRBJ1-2	CASSPWDGSIYGYTF	TGTGCCAGCAGCCCCTGGGACGGTTCTATCTATGGCTACACCTTC
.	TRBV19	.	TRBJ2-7	CASSAQPSSYEQYF	TGTGCCAGTAGTGCCCAACCGAGCTCCTACGAGCAGTACTTC
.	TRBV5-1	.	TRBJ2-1	CASSLKASQAYNEQFF	TGCGCCAGCAGCTTGAAGGCGTCTCAAGCCTACAATGAGCAGTTCTTC
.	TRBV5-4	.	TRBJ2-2	CASSLRTSDTGELFF	TGTGCCAGCAGCTTGAGGACTTCTGACACCGGGGAGCTGTTTTTT
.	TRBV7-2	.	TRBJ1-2	CASSFTAYGGYGYTF	TGTGCCAGCAGCTTCACAGCCTACGGGGGCTATGGCTACACCTTC